The T cell receptor (beta chain) described here comes from a study of CD8+CD57+ T cells in acquired aplastic anemia (dated by TCRdb to the late 2010s). At the level of the whole study: On average, sorted CD4+ and CD8+ cells yielded around 3.1 ug of extracted DNA, with a range of 0.2 to 27.4 ug. CD8+CD57+ expansion was defined as frequency above the mean frequency observed in healthy subjects. Broader findings and caveats from the paper: Patients and healthy controls showed no significant difference in CD8+ Simpson's diversity (P=0.060). Fewer than 35 CD8+ CDR3 sequences were found to be shared between patients and controls, but these sequences appeared to be highly expressed in patients and within the immunodominant clones of the patients.

Expansion of CD8+CD57+ cells had been shown by flow cytometry in the patients chosen for sequencing. All patients had severe acquired aplastic anemia diagnosed by International Study of Aplastic Anemia and Agranulocytosis and Camitta criteria. No therapy had been received by the patients at the time of blood sampling. In this study, sorted CD4+ and CD8+ T cells from the blood of healthy subjects and of severe aplastic anemia patients had their TCR repertoires deep-sequenced. Patients were enrolled under clinicaltrials.gov protocols 00001620, 01623167, 00001397, 00071045, 00081523 and 00961064 in the USA. Ficoll-Paque density gradient centrifugation was used to isolate peripheral blood mononuclear cells. Before DNA extraction, CD4+ and CD8+ T cells were sorted with FACS or magnetic beads. There are many counts of this clonotype. Its antigen is not yet known. No base quality values were provided; no much bigger clone lies one nucleotide off.

Genomic DNA served as template for TCR beta VDJ combination and CDR3 sequence profiling. An Illumina HiSeq 2000 was used for TCR repertoire sequencing. Per the authors' processing: TRBV/TRBJ rearrangement plots, CDR3 size and DJ length profiles, and Simpson's diversity index were used to assess repertoires. The most abundant DNA sequence in the deep sequencing data was taken as the immunodominant clone. CDR3 amino acid sequences were checked for sharing across subjects and were also compared against the VDJdb database and published repertoires. TCRdb took the public reads, trimmed them with fastp at Q25, ran MiXCR for clone calling and kept in-frame beta chains. Entries are consolidated by CDR3 protein sequence, retaining the most common genes and DNA. For this entry, the V and J calls and clone size follow TCRdb and not the study's own pipeline. Recorded for this sample are 300,000 or so distinct CDR3 sequences; around three fifths of them occurred a single time. The ten top clones hold under 1.5% of the sample.

From V the trimming removes 5 bases and from J it removes 5 bases, while the gene matches leave 9 bases of the junction unaccounted for. The CDR3 sequence holds 14 residues, the cysteine and phenylalanine included. Only the CDR3 DNA stays, 42 bases, in frame from base 1. For CDR1 and CDR2, the germline V gene lists MNHEY and SVGAGI. The source is a human donor with aplastic anemia. The chain links TRBV6-5 with TRBJ2-7, and 7 junction bases match TRBD1. Sequencing was carried out using sorted CD4+, CD8+, or CD8+CD57+ T cells (not recorded which) from PBMCs. The DNA is TGTGCCAGCAGTCGACAGGGTAGGATCCACGAGCAGTACTTC. It translates to CASSRQGRIHEQYF.